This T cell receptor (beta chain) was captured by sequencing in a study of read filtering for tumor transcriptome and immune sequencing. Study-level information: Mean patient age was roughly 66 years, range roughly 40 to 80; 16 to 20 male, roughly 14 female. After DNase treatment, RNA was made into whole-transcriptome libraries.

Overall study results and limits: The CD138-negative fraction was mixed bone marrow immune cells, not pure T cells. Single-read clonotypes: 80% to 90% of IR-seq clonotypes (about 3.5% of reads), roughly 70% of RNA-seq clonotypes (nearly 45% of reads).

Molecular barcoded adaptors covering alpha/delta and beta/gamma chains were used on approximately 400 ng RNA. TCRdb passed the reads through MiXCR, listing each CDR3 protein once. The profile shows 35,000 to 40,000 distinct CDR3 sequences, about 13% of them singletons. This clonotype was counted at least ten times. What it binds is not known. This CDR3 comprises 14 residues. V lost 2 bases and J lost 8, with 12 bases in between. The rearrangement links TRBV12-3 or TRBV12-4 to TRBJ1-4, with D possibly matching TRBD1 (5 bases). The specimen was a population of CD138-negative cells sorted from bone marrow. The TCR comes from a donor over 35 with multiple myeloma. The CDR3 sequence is CASSLSQGGEKLFF. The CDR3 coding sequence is TGTGCCAGCAGTTTATCCCAGGGCGGAGAAAAACTGTTTTTT.